This paragraph reports one T cell receptor beta chain. Per the study methods: Amplification from reference gene primers served as the basis for estimated nucleated cell counts. Generated by immunoSEQ multiplex PCR, the TCRdb table keeps only in-frame clones and is missing some. V, J and clone size were drawn from that table, and D and trimming were deduced from the DNA. The sample consists of about 260,000 clones, more than 75% of them appearing once. Symptom resolution, clearance, or two negative PCRs marked donors in Cohort 3 as recovered. This record comes from a study of blood T cell repertoires in COVID-19. Study-level background: Researchers got acute and convalescent COVID-19 samples from the United States, Italy and Spain. From T cells, B-cell-depleted T cells, or PBMCs came the material, which was cDNA or gDNA.

The sequenced sample consisted of PBMCs or T cells enriched from blood (not recorded which). This TCR derives from a woman aged 45 to 65 who had recovered from COVID-19.

The CDR3 here is CASSDPNGRGYEQYF. CDR3 DNA: TGTGCCAGCAGTGACCCAAATGGCAGGGGGTACGAGCAGTACTTC. The gene calls are TRBV6-2 or TRBV6-3 and TRBJ2-7; 7 nucleotides align to TRBD1. Germline V CDR1 and CDR2: MNHEY, SVGEGT. The ends lost 5 bases at V and 4 bases at J; junction bases unmatched: 11. CDR3 size: 15 residues.